This paragraph reports one T cell receptor beta chain. Germline V gene data show CDR1 as SGHKS and CDR2 as YYEKEE (reference sequence). The V end lost 2 bases, the J end lost 7 bases, and 13 bases lay between the germline ends. The CDR3 totals 14 residues. Clones were read by immunoSEQ multiplex PCR, and TCRdb kept only the in-frame ones, dropping some. The sample yields some 90,000 clones, approximately 91% seen once. This sample is drawn from a study of control samples from healthy donors and cancer patients. The source of this sequence is a woman in her 30s in good health. This chain uses TRBV5-5 with TRBJ2-4, with D possibly TRBD1 on 6 matching bases. Sequencing input: blood. CDR3 residues: CASSFLQGENIQYF. CDR3 in DNA: TGTGCCAGCAGCTTCCTACAGGGTGAGAACATTCAGTACTTC.